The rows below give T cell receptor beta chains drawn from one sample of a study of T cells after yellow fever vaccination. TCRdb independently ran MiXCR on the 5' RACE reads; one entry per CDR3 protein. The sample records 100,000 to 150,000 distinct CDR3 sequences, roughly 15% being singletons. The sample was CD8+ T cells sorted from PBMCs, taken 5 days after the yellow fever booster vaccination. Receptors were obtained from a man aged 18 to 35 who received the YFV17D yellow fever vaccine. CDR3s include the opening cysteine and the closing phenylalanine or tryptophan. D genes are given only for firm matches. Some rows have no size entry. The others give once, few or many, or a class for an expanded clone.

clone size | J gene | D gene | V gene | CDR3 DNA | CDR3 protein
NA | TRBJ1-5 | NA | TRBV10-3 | TGTGCCATCAGTCAGGGTTACAATCAGCCCCAGCATTTT | CAISQGYNQPQHF
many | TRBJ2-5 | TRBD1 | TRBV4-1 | TGCGCCAGCAGCCAAGACAGGGGGCCGGGGGAGACCCAGTACTTC | CASSQDRGPGETQYF
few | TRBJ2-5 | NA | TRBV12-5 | TGTGCTAGTGGTTTCACAGAGACCCAGTACTTC | CASGFTETQYF
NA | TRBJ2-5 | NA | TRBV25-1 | TGTGCCAGCAGCCCTCCGGGGCCAGAGACCCAGTACTTC | CASSPPGPETQYF
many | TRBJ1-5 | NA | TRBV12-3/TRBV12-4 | TGTGCCAGCAGTTTCGGGCAGGGCAATCAGCCCCAGCATTTT | CASSFGQGNQPQHF
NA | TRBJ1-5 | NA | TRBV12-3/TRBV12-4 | TGTGCCAGCAGTTTGTCGACCGGGAATCAGCCCCAGCATTTT | CASSLSTGNQPQHF
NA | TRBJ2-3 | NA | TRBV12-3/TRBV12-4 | TGTGCCAGCAGTGCTAGTGGGTTTAGGACAGATACGCAGTATTTT | CASSASGFRTDTQYF
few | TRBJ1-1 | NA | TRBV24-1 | TGTGCCACCCGCGGGAAGGGGGACACTGAAGCTTTCTTT | CATRGKGDTEAFF
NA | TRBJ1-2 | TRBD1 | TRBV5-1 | TGCGCCAGCAGCTCTCCGGACAGGGAGAATGGCTACACCTTC | CASSSPDRENGYTF
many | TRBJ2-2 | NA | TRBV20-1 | TGCAGTGCTAGAGTCAGCCGGGACAACATCAACACCGGGGAGCTGTTTTTT | CSARVSRDNINTGELFF
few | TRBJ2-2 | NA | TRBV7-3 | TGTGCCAGCAGCTTAACGTCAGTGGGCGCGGGGGAGCTGTTTTTT | CASSLTSVGAGELFF
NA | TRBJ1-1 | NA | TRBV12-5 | TGTGCTAGTGGGACCGGGGGAATGAACACTGAAGCTTTCTTT | CASGTGGMNTEAFF
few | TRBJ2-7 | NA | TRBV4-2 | TGTGCCAGCAGCCAAGATCGGGACCTCTCCTACGAGCAGTACTTC | CASSQDRDLSYEQYF
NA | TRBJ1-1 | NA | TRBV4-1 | TGCGCCAGCAGCCAAGATCCAGCGAACACTGAAGCTTTCTTT | CASSQDPANTEAFF
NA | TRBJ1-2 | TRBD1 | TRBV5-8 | TGTGCCAGCAGCATGCGGACAGGGGGCGGCGGCTACACCTTC | CASSMRTGGGGYTF
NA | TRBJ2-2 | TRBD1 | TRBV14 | TGTGCCAGCAGCCGAAAACAGGGGCCCACCGGGGAGCTGTTTTTT | CASSRKQGPTGELFF
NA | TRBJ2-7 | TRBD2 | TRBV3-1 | TGTGCCAGCAGCCAAGATGGGTCGGGAGGGTACGAGCAGTACTTC | CASSQDGSGGYEQYF
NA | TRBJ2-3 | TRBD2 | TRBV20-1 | TGCAGTGCTAGATCGCGGGGGGTCATCTACCCAACAGATACGCAGTATTTT | CSARSRGVIYPTDTQYF
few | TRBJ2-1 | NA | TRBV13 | TGTGCCAGCAGCCCACAAGGGGCCTGGGATGAGCAGTTCTTC | CASSPQGAWDEQFF
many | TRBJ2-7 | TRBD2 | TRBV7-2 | TGTGCCAGCAGCTTCGGCGGGGGGGGCTACGAGCAGTACTTC | CASSFGGGGYEQYF
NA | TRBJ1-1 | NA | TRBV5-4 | TGTGCCAGCAGCTCCCTTCTGACTGAAGCTTTCTTT | CASSSLLTEAFF
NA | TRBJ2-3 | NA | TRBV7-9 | TGTGCCAGCAGCCCGAGGTGGGATACGCAGTATTTT | CASSPRWDTQYF
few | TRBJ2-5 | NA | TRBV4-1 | TGCGCCAGCAGCCAAGCATGGGTTCGGGAGACCCAGTACTTC | CASSQAWVRETQYF
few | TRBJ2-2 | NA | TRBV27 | TGTGCCAGCAGTTACGGGACCCGCGGGGAGCTGTTTTTT | CASSYGTRGELFF
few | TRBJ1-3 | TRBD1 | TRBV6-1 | TGTGCCAGCAGTGAATCGACAGGGTTCGCTGGAAACACCATATATTTT | CASSESTGFAGNTIYF
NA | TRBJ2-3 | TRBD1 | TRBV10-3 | TGTGCCATCAGTGAAGGACAGGGCGGGCGGGATACGCAGTATTTT | CAISEGQGGRDTQYF
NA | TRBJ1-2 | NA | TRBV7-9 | TGTGCCAGCAGCTTAGAAGGAGCTGGCTACACCTTC | CASSLEGAGYTF
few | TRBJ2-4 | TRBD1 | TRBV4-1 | TGCGCCAGCAGCCCTATGAACCGGGACAGGAAAAACATTCAGTACTTC | CASSPMNRDRKNIQYF
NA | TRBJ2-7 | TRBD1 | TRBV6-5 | TGTGCCACTTGGGACAGCTACGAGCAGTACTTC | CATWDSYEQYF
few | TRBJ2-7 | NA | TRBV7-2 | TGTGCCAGCAGCCGAGGACCGATCTACGAGCAGTACTTC | CASSRGPIYEQYF